The 25 T cell receptor beta chains listed next were all sequenced from one sample in a study of response to subunit inactivated influenza vaccine. TCRdb reanalysed the RT-PCR reads using MiXCR and keeps one entry per CDR3 protein. Seen here are about 540,000 distinct CDR3 sequences, under 30% observed once, and the top ten hold about 2.8%. The same sample was also used in a study of T cells expressing NK-cell markers. As that report states: What made the TCR beta cDNA was 5'RACE template switching with UMIs.

Sequenced here: CD4+ T cells sorted from PBMCs, sampled 11 to 12 days after vaccination. The receptor source for this set is a man aged 50-59 years who received an inactivated influenza vaccine.

The rearrangement uses TRBV12-3 or TRBV12-4 and TRBJ2-7; TRBD1 or TRBD2 may be the D gene (5 bases each). CDR3 length: 14 residues. The V end lost 6 bases, the J end lost 4 bases, and 16 bases lay between the germline ends. This chain's CDR3 is CASSWDGAAYEQYF. The CDR3 DNA sequence: TGTGCCAGCAGCTGGGACGGTGCCGCGTACGAGCAGTACTTC.

This clonotype was seen more than once but under ten times. V and J are TRBV9 and TRBJ2-2; maybe TRBD1 (6 bases). The V and J ends lost 1 base and 4 bases respectively, with 8 bases between them. Germline CDR1 and CDR2: SGDLS and YYNGEE. The CDR3 has 14 residues. The DNA of the CDR3 is TGTGCCAGCAGCGTACAGGGGTTCACCGGGGAGCTGTTTTTT. Translated: CASSVQGFTGELFF.

This chain joins TRBV6-2 or TRBV6-3 and TRBJ2-6; TRBD1 agrees at 7 bases. Unmatched junction bases numbered 9, after V lost 6 bases and J lost 4 bases. Germline V lookup: CDR1 MNHEY, CDR2 SVGEGT. The CDR3 is 16 amino acids. The CDR3 nucleotides are TGTGCCAGCAGCCCCGAGACAGGGTTCGGGGCCAACGTCCTGACTTTC. Translated: CASSPETGFGANVLTF.

The gene calls are TRBV19 and TRBJ2-4; D might be TRBD2 (5 bases). Germline CDR1 is LNHDA and CDR2 is SQIVND (reference sequence). This CDR3 has 14 residues. Trimming left V 4 bases short and J 3 bases short, with 10 bases between. CDR3 protein: CASSTNRGKNIQYF. CDR3 bases: TGTGCCAGTAGTACGAACCGGGGCAAAAACATTCAGTACTTC.

V usage is TRBV3-1 and J usage is TRBJ2-2; D may correspond to TRBD1 or TRBD2 (6 bases each). V lost 1 base, J lost 5 bases, and 14 bases lay in between. CDR1 and CDR2 (germline): LGHDT, YNNKEL (reference sequence). The CDR3 totals 16 residues. The CDR3 protein is CASSQVPGAATGELFF. The CDR3 nucleotides read TGTGCCAGCAGCCAAGTCCCGGGGGCGGCTACCGGGGAGCTGTTTTTT. The full variable domain, completed using reference TRBV3-1 and TRBJ2-2, is DTAVSQTPKYLVTQMGNDKSIKCEQNLGHDTMYWYKQDSKKFLKIMFSYNNKELIINETVPNRFSPKSPDKAHLNLHINSLELGDSAVYFCASSQVPGAATGELFFGEGSRLTVL.

CDR3 loop: CATSDTGELFF. CDR3 nucleotides: TGTGCCACAAGCGACACCGGGGAGCTGTTTTTT. The chain recombines TRBV24-1 with TRBJ2-2, with D unresolved. This CDR3 spans 11 amino acids. Trimming pared 10 bases from V and 3 bases from J, leaving 5 bases between. Germline CDR1 and CDR2: KGHDR and SFDVKD.

This clonotype was counted a few times. This chain links TRBV4-1 with TRBJ2-5, with 8 bases lining up with TRBD1. The V gene's germline CDR1 is MGHRA and CDR2 YSYEKL. V was clipped by 3 bases and J by 5 bases; unmatched bases: 5. CDR3 length equals 14 residues. CDR3 sequence reads: CASSHQGARETQYF. The CDR3 DNA sequence: TGCGCCAGCAGCCACCAGGGGGCAAGGGAGACCCAGTACTTC.

This chain connects TRBV29-1 to TRBJ1-1; 7 bases agree with TRBD1. CDR1 and CDR2 (germline): SQVTM, ANQGSEA. The CDR3 runs 14 residues. Trimming cost V 6 bases and J 1 base; bases outside gene matches: 8. The CDR3 nucleotides are TGCAGCGTCCAGGGTGGGACAGAGAACACTGAAGCTTTCTTT. Protein product: CSVQGGTENTEAFF.

The chain carries TRBV7-2 and TRBJ2-5; either TRBD1 or TRBD2 may fit D (5 bases each). CDR3 length: 14 amino acids. V was pared by 0 bases and J by 3 bases, with 8 bases between. In germline, CDR1 is SGHTA, CDR2 FQGNSA. CDR3 sequence: CASSLAGPKETQYF. The CDR3 nucleotides read TGTGCCAGCAGCTTAGCGGGACCCAAAGAGACCCAGTACTTC.

This chain joins TRBV3-1 and TRBJ1-6; no firm D call. The germline V gene has CDR1 LGHDT and CDR2 YNNKEL (reference sequence). The CDR3 sequence is 13 residues long. V lost 4 bases and J lost 10, with 11 bases in between. DNA for the CDR3: TGTGCCAGCAGCCGGGAGCCCAGGTCACCCCTCCACTTT. It encodes CASSREPRSPLHF.

The chain links TRBV12-3 or TRBV12-4 to TRBJ2-3; D gene ambiguous. Trimming removed 3 bases at V and 3 bases at J, with 13 bases between. The CDR3 totals 15 residues. The CDR3 bases are TGTGCCAGCAGTTTTTCTCTAGTAGGGACAGATACGCAGTATTTT. Protein product: CASSFSLVGTDTQYF.

Of note for this clonotype: One end of the junction fails to match germline, which may point to a read error. The chain uses TRBV6-2 or TRBV6-3 and TRBJ2-5; 12 nucleotides match TRBD2. The CDR3 is 14 amino acids. The germline gives CDR1 MNHEY, CDR2 SVGEGT. The CDR3 DNA sequence: TGTGCCAGCTTACTAGCGGGGGGACAAGGGACCCAGTACTTC. Encoded protein: CASLLAGGQGTQYF.

This clonotype has only a few counts. This chain links TRBV6-2 or TRBV6-3 with TRBJ1-5; 9 bases align to TRBD1. V trimming: 5 bases; J trimming: 5 bases; junction bases outside the gene matches: 4. Germline V gene data show CDR1 as MNHEY and CDR2 as SVGEGT. The CDR3 totals 14 residues. The CDR3 spells CASSTGQGYQPQHF. DNA of the CDR3: TGTGCCAGCAGTACCGGACAGGGGTATCAGCCCCAGCATTTT.

The sample holds one count of this clonotype. The genes are TRBV28 and TRBJ2-7; D might be TRBD2 (5 bases). Trimming removed 10 bases at V and 3 bases at J, with 16 bases between. The V gene's germline CDR1 is MDHEN and CDR2 SYDVKM. This CDR3 has 13 residues. CDR3 residues: CATGIPPSYEQYF. Written as DNA, the CDR3 is TGTGCCACCGGGATTCCACCCAGCTACGAGCAGTACTTC.

In its sample, this clonotype was seen many times. The chain couples TRBV10-3 to TRBJ2-1; TRBD2 matches at 7 bases. The CDR3 spans 15 residues. J was trimmed by 8 bases and V by 4 bases; bases with no gene match: 11. Germline V gene lookup returns CDR1 ENHRY and CDR2 SYGVKD. CDR3 amino acids: CAISGMAGVIDEQFF. CDR3 DNA: TGTGCCATCAGTGGGATGGCGGGGGTGATCGATGAGCAGTTCTTC.

The sample holds many counts of this clonotype. The genes are TRBV4-2 and TRBJ2-7; D unclear. CDR3 size: 13 residues. Germline CDR1 LGHNA, CDR2 YNFKEQ. The V and J ends lost 0 bases and 7 bases respectively, with 10 bases between them. The chain's CDR3 is CASSQDRVLEQYF. The CDR3 bases are TGTGCCAGCAGCCAAGATCGGGTTTTGGAGCAGTACTTC.

The V and J genes are TRBV11-2 and TRBJ1-1; possibly TRBD1 for D (6 bases). The CDR3 spans 14 residues. Trimming stripped 5 bases from V and 9 bases from J, with 19 bases between. Germline lookup yields CDR1 SGHAT and CDR2 FQNNGV. CDR3 protein: CASSVGGDLNKAFF. In DNA form, the CDR3 reads TGTGCCAGCAGCGTGGGGGGCGACCTTAATAAAGCTTTCTTT.

This clonotype has more than one count but fewer than ten. The V call is TRBV24-1, the J call TRBJ1-2; D is ambiguous. From germline, CDR1 is KGHDR and CDR2 SFDVKD. This CDR3 has 12 residues. Trimming shortened V by 3 bases and J by 11 bases, and 12 bases separated the two germline ends. The CDR3 bases are TGTGCCACCAGTGATACCGACCGGGGATACACCTTC. Translating it yields CATSDTDRGYTF.

The sample holds a few counts of this clonotype. This rearrangement joins TRBV7-2 to TRBJ1-4, with D perhaps matching TRBD1 (6 bases). V was trimmed by 5 bases and J by 8 bases, leaving 18 bases between them. The CDR3 sequence is 15 residues long. Germline V gives CDR1 SGHTA, CDR2 FQGNSA. The CDR3 sequence: CASSLSYRAGEKLFF. DNA of the CDR3: TGTGCCAGCAGCCTCTCCTACAGGGCGGGCGAAAAACTGTTTTTT.

The V call is TRBV11-2, the J call TRBJ2-4, with 8 nucleotides matching TRBD1. Germline loops: CDR1 SGHAT, CDR2 FQNNGV. The CDR3 consists of 18 residues. The V segment lost 2 bases and the J segment 0 bases; nucleotides outside the gene matches: 9. The CDR3 nucleotides read TGTGCCAGCAGCTTATCTTTGGACAGGGACTTAGCCAAAAACATTCAGTACTTC. It is translated as CASSLSLDRDLAKNIQYF.

This clonotype was found a few times. The J gene is TRBJ2-2, the V gene TRBV5-1; tentative D call: TRBD1 (7 bases). The germline CDR1 and CDR2 sequences are SGHRS and YFSETQ. The CDR3 extends over 17 amino acids. V was shortened by 4 bases and J by 4 bases, with 20 bases between the two germline ends. The CDR3 loop is CASSPMEGASGTGELFF. The CDR3 DNA is TGCGCCAGCAGCCCCATGGAGGGGGCATCAGGCACCGGGGAGCTGTTTTTT. The full variable domain, rest sourced from reference TRBV5-1 and TRBJ2-2, is KAGVTQTPRYLIKTRGQQVTLSCSPISGHRSVSWYQQTPGQGLQFLFEYFSETQRNKGNFPGRFSGRQFSNSRSEMNVSTLELGDSALYLCASSPMEGASGTGELFFGEGSRLTVL.

The CDR3 sequence is CASRKTGGVGGYTF. For the CDR3, the DNA is TGTGCCAGCAGGAAAACAGGGGGCGTTGGTGGCTACACCTTC. The rearrangement joins TRBV28 to TRBJ1-2; TRBD1 matches 9 bases. The J segment lost 7 bases and the V segment lost 6 bases, leaving 9 bases of the junction unmatched. The CDR3 is made up of 14 amino acids. Germline V gene data show CDR1 as MDHEN and CDR2 as SYDVKM.

The chain carries TRBV7-2 and TRBJ2-7, with 12 bases fitting TRBD2. From germline, CDR1 is SGHTA and CDR2 FQGNSA. The CDR3 length is 15 residues. The V and J ends lost 5 bases and 5 bases, in that order; junction bases with no gene match: 7. The CDR3 is CASSQGRTSGNEQYF. CDR3 coding DNA: TGTGCCAGCAGCCAGGGCCGGACTAGCGGGAACGAGCAGTACTTC. The whole variable domain, filled in from reference TRBV7-2 and TRBJ2-7, reads GAGVSQSPSNKVTEKGKDVELRCDPISGHTALYWYRQSLGQGLEFLIYFQGNSAPDKSGLPSDRFSAERTGGSVSTLTIQRTQQEDSAVYLCASSQGRTSGNEQYFGPGTRLTVT.

The rearrangement joins TRBV2 to TRBJ2-1; D is uncertain. Trimming shortened V by 8 bases and J by 7 bases, and 9 bases separated the two germline ends. The CDR3 spans 11 residues. CDR1 SNHLY and CDR2 FYNNEI come from the germline V gene. The CDR3 here is CASEVDNEQFF. The CDR3 bases are TGTGCCAGCGAAGTTGATAATGAGCAGTTCTTC.

Many counts were recorded for this clonotype. The chain recombines TRBV25-1 with TRBJ1-2, with D uncertain. The CDR3 consists of 12 residues. V lost 4 bases and J lost 2, with 5 bases in between. Germline values: CDR1 MGHDK, CDR2 SYGVNS. This chain's CDR3 is CASSGANYGYTF. The CDR3 bases are TGTGCCAGCAGTGGAGCAAACTATGGCTACACCTTC.